The clone carrying this T cell receptor (beta chain) appeared a single time. TCRdb's table, derived via immunoSEQ multiplex PCR, lists solely in-frame clones and lacks some. The data contain almost 250,000 clones, around 87% of them singletons. This entry comes from a study of blood T cell repertoires in COVID-19. Trimming cost V 7 bases and J 5 bases, with 14 bases left between them. This CDR3 comprises 13 residues. Germline assignment: CDR1 MDHEN and CDR2 SYDVKM. The sequence derives from a woman in her 50s who had recovered from COVID-19. This rearrangement joins TRBV28 to TRBJ1-1; D remains ambiguous. Sequenced sample: PBMCs or T cells enriched from blood (not recorded which). The CDR3 loop is CASMPWAGTEAFF. The CDR3 nucleotides are TGTGCCAGCATGCCCTGGGCGGGAACTGAAGCTTTCTTT.